The clone carrying this T cell receptor beta chain was observed a few times. The data were taken from a study of T-cell memory formation after mild COVID-19. The germline gives CDR1 LGHDT, CDR2 YNNKEL (reference sequence). The trim removed 2 bases at V and 4 bases at J, leaving 4 bases unmatched. The CDR3 sequence is 16 residues long. TCRdb re-called the 5' RACE reads with MiXCR, one entry per CDR3 protein. In the table there are about 620,000 distinct CDR3 sequences, roughly 18% of which are singletons. Sequencing used PBMCs or a T cell subset sorted from them (not recorded which). V usage is TRBV3-1 and J usage is TRBJ2-3, with 12 bases that match TRBD2. The clonotype comes from an adult woman who had mild COVID-19 (a few samples of this study predate the infection). Cell type and time point are not known. DNA for the CDR3: TGTGCCAGCAGCCAACTAGCGGGAGGGCCATCAGATACGCAGTATTTT. It yields the protein CASSQLAGGPSDTQYF.